The 17 T cell receptor beta chains below come from one sample, sequenced in a study of blood T cell repertoires in COVID-19 (dated by TCRdb to 2018 to 2020). Library prep was done by the immunoSEQ multiplex PCR assay. Here the immuneACCESS table is served through TCRdb, limited to in-frame sequences with V and J called. Missing clones are a known gap in these copies; in checked studies unresolved V genes cover under half, and the rest lacks a known reason. This sample has roughly 100,000 clones in its table, and approximately 92% of those were observed once. The ten largest account for around 1.9% of the sample. The material sequenced was peripheral blood. Every receptor here comes from a woman in her 50s with COVID-19, enrolled during active disease.

The V call is TRBV11-2, the J call TRBJ2-5; 11 bases map to TRBD1. This CDR3 has 16 residues. Losses at the gene ends were 8 bases for V and 2 bases for J; bases not matched to a gene: 10. Germline-derived CDR1 and CDR2 are SGHAT and FQNNGV. CDR3 region: CASCSPGQGGQETQYF. In nucleotides, the CDR3 is TGTGCCAGCTGCTCACCGGGACAGGGGGGACAAGAGACCCAGTACTTC.

The chain employs TRBV3-1 (or the pseudogene TRBV3-2) and TRBJ1-1; D remains unclear. V lost 0 bases and J 0 bases, leaving 8 bases between the germline ends. Germline CDR1 is LGHDT and CDR2 is YNNKEL (reference sequence). The CDR3 has 15 amino acids. The DNA of the CDR3 is TGTGCCAGCAGCCAAGAACTGAATCTGAACACTGAAGCTTTCTTT. Amino acid sequence: CASSQELNLNTEAFF.

The genes are TRBV7-2 and TRBJ2-3; TRBD2 aligns across 16 bases. The V gene end was trimmed by 5 bases and the J gene end by 13 bases; junction bases not matched to a gene: 9. The V gene's germline CDR1 is SGHTA and CDR2 FQGNSA. The CDR3 loop spans 15 amino acids. The CDR3 DNA is TGTGCCAGCAGCCTCCCGGGACTAGCGGGGGGGCAAGAGTATTTT. It codes for CASSLPGLAGGQEYF.

V and J are TRBV7-2 and TRBJ2-2; no clear D. The CDR3 totals 15 residues. V dropped 0 bases and J dropped 8 bases, with 13 bases sitting between them. Germline V lookup: CDR1 SGHTA, CDR2 FQGNSA. CDR3 DNA sequence: TGTGCCAGCAGCTTAGCCAGGCGCCCAGGAGGGGAGCTGTTTTTT. It translates to CASSLARRPGGELFF.

This chain links TRBV28 with TRBJ1-3; the match to TRBD1 covers 7 bases. The trim removed 2 bases at V and 0 bases at J, leaving 10 bases unmatched. CDR3 length equals 18 residues. CDR1 is MDHEN and CDR2 is SYDVKM in the germline V gene. CDR3 protein: CASSLSRPGGLSGNTIYF. The CDR3 region has the DNA TGTGCCAGCAGTTTAAGCAGACCAGGGGGTCTCTCTGGAAACACCATATATTTT.

The chain combines TRBV5-1 with TRBJ1-5; tentatively, D is TRBD1 (5 bases). The CDR3 totals 14 residues. V lost 4 bases and J 6 bases, leaving 14 bases between the germline ends. Germline CDR1 and CDR2: SGHRS and YFSETQ. The CDR3 DNA follows: TGCGCCAGCAGCCCCCTGGGGGGGAGTCAGCCCCAGCATTTT. The encoded protein is CASSPLGGSQPQHF.

The CDR3 here is CASSLETGGGVGYTF. In nucleotides, the CDR3 is TGTGCCAGCAGCTTGGAAACAGGCGGAGGGGTCGGCTACACCTTC. The genes are TRBV11-2 and TRBJ1-2; TRBD1 is a possible D gene (5 bases). V dropped 3 bases and J dropped 8 bases, with 19 bases sitting between them. Germline values: CDR1 SGHAT, CDR2 FQNNGV. The CDR3 has 15 amino acids. The full variable domain, its missing parts supplied by reference TRBV11-2 and TRBJ1-2, is EAGVAQSPRYKIIEKRQSVAFWCNPISGHATLYWYQQILGQGPKLLIQFQNNGVVDDSQLPKDRFSAERLKGVDSTLKIQPAKLEDSAVYLCASSLETGGGVGYTFGSGTRLTVV.

The rearrangement uses TRBV5-5 and TRBJ1-1, with TRBD1 matching over 7 bases. The CDR3 consists of 14 residues. J was trimmed by 5 bases and V by 2 bases; bases with no gene match: 6. Germline V gives CDR1 SGHKS, CDR2 YYEKEE (reference sequence). CDR3 sequence reads: CASSLEGAWTEAFF. The CDR3 bases are TGTGCCAGCAGCTTAGAGGGGGCCTGGACTGAAGCTTTCTTT.

This clone was seen a few times. This chain uses TRBV27 with TRBJ1-5, with D possibly matching TRBD1 (6 bases). Germline CDR1 is MNHEY and CDR2 is SMNVEV (reference sequence). This CDR3 has 15 residues. V lost 7 bases, J lost 5 bases, and 18 bases lay in between. The CDR3 protein is CASKPSQGRDQPQHF. CDR3 DNA sequence: TGTGCCAGCAAACCTTCACAGGGTAGGGATCAGCCCCAGCATTTT.

The chain has TRBV28 and TRBJ1-5, with D unresolved. The CDR3 contains 13 residues. Germline CDR1 reads MDHEN; CDR2 reads SYDVKM. With 6 bases removed from V and 6 bases from J, the gap between germline ends came to 12 bases. CDR3: CASRAGKVQPQHF. For the CDR3, the DNA is TGTGCCAGCAGGGCAGGAAAGGTTCAGCCCCAGCATTTT.

J is TRBJ2-3 and V is TRBV6-5; 11 bases fit TRBD2. Germline CDR1 MNHEY, CDR2 SVGAGI. This CDR3 region has 15 residues. V shed 5 bases and J 5 bases; nucleotides not matched to a gene: 6. Here the CDR3 reads CASSPGTSGRDTQYF. CDR3 nucleotides: TGTGCCAGCAGTCCCGGGACTAGCGGAAGAGATACGCAGTATTTT.

V gene TRBV5-1 combines with J gene TRBJ2-3; 7 bases are a match to TRBD2. This CDR3 is built from 15 residues. Germline V CDR1 and CDR2: SGHRS, YFSETQ. V was pared by 3 bases and J by 3 bases, with 7 bases of the junction left unmatched. CDR3 DNA sequence: TGCGCCAGCAGCTCGCCCGGGACTACAACAGATACGCAGTATTTT. Translating it yields CASSSPGTTTDTQYF.

The gene calls are TRBV2 and TRBJ1-6; TRBD1 might be the D (5 bases). The CDR3 has 18 residues. V lost 11 bases to trimming and J lost 7 bases, with 30 bases between them. The germline V gene encodes CDR1 SNHLY and CDR2 FYNNEI. The CDR3 coding sequence is TGTGCCTCTTTCGGGGGGACTGGAGGGGTAATGGGGAATTCACCCCTCCACTTT. As protein: CASFGGTGGVMGNSPLHF.

The chain links TRBV14 to TRBJ1-1; TRBD1 matches at 7 bases. Germline V CDR1 and CDR2: SGHDN, FVKESK. The V and J ends lost 6 bases and 3 bases, in that order; junction bases with no gene match: 7. This CDR3 contains 14 residues. The CDR3 region has the DNA TGTGCCAGCAGAGCACAGGGGCGGGACACTGAAGCTTTCTTT. It yields the protein CASRAQGRDTEAFF.

In DNA, the CDR3 is TGCGCCAGCAGCTTCGTCACCGGGGAGCTGTTTTTT. Its protein is CASSFVTGELFF. The chain is built from TRBV5-1 and TRBJ2-2; D is uncertain. This CDR3 comprises 12 residues. The V gene lost 2 bases and the J gene lost 4 bases, with 3 bases spanning the gap. Germline CDR1 SGHRS, CDR2 YFSETQ.

The rearrangement joins TRBV10-3 to TRBJ1-5, with no clear D. Trimming stripped 0 bases from V and 4 bases from J, with 4 bases between. CDR3 length equals 13 residues. Germline CDR1 and CDR2: ENHRY and SYGVKD. This chain's CDR3 is CAISESRNQPQHF. DNA of the CDR3: TGTGCCATCAGTGAGTCGAGGAATCAGCCCCAGCATTTT.

The rearrangement links TRBV7-9 to TRBJ1-1; no firm D call. Trimming left V 5 bases short and J 4 bases short, with 5 bases between. The length of the CDR3 is 11 residues. The germline gives CDR1 SEHNR, CDR2 FQNEAQ (reference sequence). The CDR3 here is CASSTTTEAFF. The CDR3 bases are TGTGCCAGCAGCACAACCACTGAAGCTTTCTTT.